Presented here are 7 T cell receptor beta chains from one specimen sequenced in a study of CD8+CD57+ T cells in acquired aplastic anemia. According to the study, genomic DNA was the template for TCR beta VDJ and CDR3 profiling. TCRdb analysed the reads with MiXCR anew, one entry per CDR3 protein. The sample comprises hundreds of thousands of distinct CDR3 sequences, about two thirds of which are singletons, and under 5% rests with the top ten. Sequencing was carried out using sorted CD4+, CD8+, or CD8+CD57+ T cells (not recorded which) from PBMCs. These receptors were taken from a human donor in good health, serving as a control.

The genes are TRBV11-2 and TRBJ2-5, with TRBD2 as a possible D gene (5 bases). The CDR3 sequence is 11 residues long. Per the germline V gene, CDR1 is SGHAT and CDR2 is FQNNGV. V was shortened by 9 bases and J by 5 bases, with 10 bases between the two germline ends. As DNA, the CDR3 is TGTGCCAGTAGCGCCCGGGAGACCCAGTACTTC. Amino acids: CASSARETQYF.

This clonotype was seen a single time. The chain has TRBV7-2 and TRBJ2-7; 8 bases align to TRBD2. With V trimmed by 1 base and J by 7 bases, 15 bases remained unmatched. CDR1 is SGHTA, CDR2 FQGNSA, per germline. The CDR3 loop spans 17 amino acids. The DNA of the CDR3 is TGTGCCAGCAGCTTAGATAGCGGGGAGCCCCTGGGGTATGAGCAGTACTTC. It codes for CASSLDSGEPLGYEQYF.

As DNA, the CDR3 is TGTGCCAGCAGCGTAGACGCGCTTGGGATAGGTGGAGAGACCCAGTACTTC. It is translated as CASSVDALGIGGETQYF. The chain recombines TRBV9 with TRBJ2-5; D gene ambiguous. The V gene lost 0 bases and the J gene lost 4 bases, with 19 bases spanning the gap. The CDR3 length is 17 residues. The germline V gene has CDR1 SGDLS and CDR2 YYNGEE.

The gene calls are TRBV7-2 and TRBJ1-1; D is unclear. V was shortened by 5 bases and J by 14 bases, with 27 bases between the two germline ends. This CDR3 has 15 residues. Germline V gives CDR1 SGHTA, CDR2 FQGNSA. The chain's CDR3 is CASSTSRQETQYAFF. DNA of the CDR3: TGTGCCAGCAGCACTTCCCGCCAAGAGACCCAGTACGCCTTCTTT.

In regard to this clonotype: A clone one base away is much larger, so this may be a read error. The chain uses TRBV5-8 and TRBJ2-3; D perhaps matches TRBD1 (5 bases). This CDR3 contains 14 residues. Germline CDR1 SGHTS, CDR2 YDEGEE. The CDR3 loop reads CASSSTQSTGTQYF. As DNA, the CDR3 is TGTGCCAGCAGCTCGACGCAAAGCACAGGTACGCAGTATTTT.

V gene TRBV7-2 combines with J gene TRBJ2-5, with D unresolved. The tail of the sequence fits TRBJ1-5 better, so the J call may be wrong. CDR1 SGHTA and CDR2 FQGNSA come from the germline V gene. The CDR3 length is 12 residues. CDR3 residues: CASSWAQETQHF. In nucleotides, the CDR3 is TGTGCCAGCAGCTGGGCCCAAGAGACCCAGCATTTT.

This clonotype has only a few counts. This chain uses TRBV19 with TRBJ2-2; D is ambiguous. The CDR3 length is 12 residues. CDR1 LNHDA and CDR2 SQIVND come from the germline V gene (reference sequence). V lost 7 bases to trimming and J lost 4 bases, with 7 bases between them. The CDR3 region is CASTGLTGELFF. For the CDR3, the DNA is TGTGCCAGTACAGGTCTCACCGGGGAGCTGTTTTTT.